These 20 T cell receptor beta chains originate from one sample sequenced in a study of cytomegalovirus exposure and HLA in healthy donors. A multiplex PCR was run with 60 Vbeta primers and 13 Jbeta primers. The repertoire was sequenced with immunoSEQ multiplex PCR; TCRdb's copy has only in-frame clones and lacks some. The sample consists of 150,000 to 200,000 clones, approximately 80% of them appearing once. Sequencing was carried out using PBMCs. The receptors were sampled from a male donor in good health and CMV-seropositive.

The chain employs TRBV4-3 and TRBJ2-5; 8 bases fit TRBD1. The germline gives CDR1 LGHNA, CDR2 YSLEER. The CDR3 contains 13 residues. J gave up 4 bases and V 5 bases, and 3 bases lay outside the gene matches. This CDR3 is CASSYGTGETQYF. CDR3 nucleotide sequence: TGCGCCAGCAGCTACGGGACAGGAGAGACCCAGTACTTC.

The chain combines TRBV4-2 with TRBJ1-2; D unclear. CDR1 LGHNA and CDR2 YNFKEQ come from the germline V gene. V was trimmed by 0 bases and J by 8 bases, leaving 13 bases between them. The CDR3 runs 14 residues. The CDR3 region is CASSQDTTFDGYTF. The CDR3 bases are TGTGCCAGCAGCCAAGATACTACGTTTGACGGCTACACCTTC.

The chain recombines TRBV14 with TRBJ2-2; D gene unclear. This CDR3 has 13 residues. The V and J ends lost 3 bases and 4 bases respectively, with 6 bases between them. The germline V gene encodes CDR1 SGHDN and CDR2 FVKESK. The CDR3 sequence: CASSQRFTGELFF. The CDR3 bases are TGTGCCAGCAGCCAGAGGTTCACCGGGGAGCTGTTTTTT.

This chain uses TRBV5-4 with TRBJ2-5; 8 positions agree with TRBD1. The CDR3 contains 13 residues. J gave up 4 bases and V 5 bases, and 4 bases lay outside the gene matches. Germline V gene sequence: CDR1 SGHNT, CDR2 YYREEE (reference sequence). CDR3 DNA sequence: TGTGCCAGCAGTACCGGGACAGGAGAGACCCAGTACTTC. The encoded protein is CASSTGTGETQYF.

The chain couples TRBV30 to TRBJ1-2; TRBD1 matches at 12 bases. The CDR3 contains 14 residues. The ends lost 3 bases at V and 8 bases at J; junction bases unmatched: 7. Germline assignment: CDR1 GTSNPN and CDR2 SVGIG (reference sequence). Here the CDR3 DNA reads TGTGCCTGGAGGGGACAGGGGGCGCGGTTGGGCTACACCTTC. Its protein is CAWRGQGARLGYTF. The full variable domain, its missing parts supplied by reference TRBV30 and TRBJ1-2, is SQTIHQWPATLVQPVGSPLSLECTVEGTSNPNLYWYRQAAGRGLQLLFYSVGIGQISSEVPQNLSASRPQDRQFILSSKKLLLSDSGFYLCAWRGQGARLGYTFGSGTRLTVV.

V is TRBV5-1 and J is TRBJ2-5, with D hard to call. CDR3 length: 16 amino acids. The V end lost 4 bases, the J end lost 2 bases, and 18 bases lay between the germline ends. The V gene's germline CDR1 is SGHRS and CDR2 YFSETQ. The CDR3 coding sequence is TGCGCCAGCAGCCGCTACCTCGATAACCCTCAAGAGACCCAGTACTTC. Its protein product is CASSRYLDNPQETQYF.

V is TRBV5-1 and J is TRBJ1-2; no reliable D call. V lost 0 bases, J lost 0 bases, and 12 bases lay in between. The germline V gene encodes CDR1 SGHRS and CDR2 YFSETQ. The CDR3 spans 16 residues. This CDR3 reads CASSLDGSLANYGYTF. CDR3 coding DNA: TGCGCCAGCAGCTTGGATGGCAGCCTAGCTAACTATGGCTACACCTTC.

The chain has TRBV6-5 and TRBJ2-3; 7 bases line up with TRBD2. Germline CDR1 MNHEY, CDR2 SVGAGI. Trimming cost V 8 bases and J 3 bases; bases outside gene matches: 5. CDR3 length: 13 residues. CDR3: CASLWGGTDTQYF. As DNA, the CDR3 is TGTGCCAGCCTTTGGGGGGGGACAGATACGCAGTATTTT.

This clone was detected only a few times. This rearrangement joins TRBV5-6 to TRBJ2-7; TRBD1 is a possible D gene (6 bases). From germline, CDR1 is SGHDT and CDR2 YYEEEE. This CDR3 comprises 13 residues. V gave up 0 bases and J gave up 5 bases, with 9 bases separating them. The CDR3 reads CASSLGGRHEQYF. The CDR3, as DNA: TGTGCCAGCAGCTTGGGGGGGCGGCACGAGCAGTACTTC. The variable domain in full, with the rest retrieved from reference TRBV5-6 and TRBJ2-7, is DAGVTQSPTHLIKTRGQQVTLRCSPKSGHDTVSWYQQALGQGPQFIFQYYEEEERQRGNFPDRFSGHQFPNYSSELNVNALLLGDSALYLCASSLGGRHEQYFGPGTRLTVT.

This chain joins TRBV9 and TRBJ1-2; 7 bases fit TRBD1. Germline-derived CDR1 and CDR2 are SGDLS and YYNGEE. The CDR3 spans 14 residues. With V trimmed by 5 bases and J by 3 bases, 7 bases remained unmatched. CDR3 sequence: CASRTMGQHYGYTF. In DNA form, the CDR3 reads TGTGCCAGCAGAACGATGGGACAGCACTATGGCTACACCTTC. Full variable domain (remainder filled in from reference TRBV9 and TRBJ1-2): DSGVTQTPKHLITATGQRVTLRCSPRSGDLSVYWYQQSLDQGLQFLIQYYNGEERAKGNILERFSAQQFPDLHSELNLSSLELGDSALYFCASRTMGQHYGYTFGSGTRLTVV.

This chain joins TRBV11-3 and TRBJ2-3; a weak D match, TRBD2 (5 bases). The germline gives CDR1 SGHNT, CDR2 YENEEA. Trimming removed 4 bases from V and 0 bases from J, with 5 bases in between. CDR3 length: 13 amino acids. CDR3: CASSSGSTDTQYF. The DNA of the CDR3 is TGTGCCAGCAGCTCGGGAAGCACAGATACGCAGTATTTT.

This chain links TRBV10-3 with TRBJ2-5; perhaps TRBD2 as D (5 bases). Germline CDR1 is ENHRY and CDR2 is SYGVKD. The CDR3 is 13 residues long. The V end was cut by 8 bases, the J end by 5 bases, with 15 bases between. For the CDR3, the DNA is TGTGCCATCCGACCCTCTTGGAGGGAGACCCAGTACTTC. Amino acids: CAIRPSWRETQYF.

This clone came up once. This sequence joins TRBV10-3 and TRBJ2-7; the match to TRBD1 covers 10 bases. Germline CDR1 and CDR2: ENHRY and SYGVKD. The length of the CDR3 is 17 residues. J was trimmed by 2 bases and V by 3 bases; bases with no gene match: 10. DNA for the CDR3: TGTGCCATCAGTGATTCAATAGGGACAGGGGTTACCTACGAGCAGTACTTC. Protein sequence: CAISDSIGTGVTYEQYF.

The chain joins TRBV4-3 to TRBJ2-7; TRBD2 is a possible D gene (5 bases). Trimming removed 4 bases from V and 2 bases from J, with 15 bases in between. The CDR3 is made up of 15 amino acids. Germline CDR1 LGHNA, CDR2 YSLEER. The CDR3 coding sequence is TGCGCCAGCAGCCCCGGAGGACCCTCTCCCTACGAGCAGTACTTC. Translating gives CASSPGGPSPYEQYF.

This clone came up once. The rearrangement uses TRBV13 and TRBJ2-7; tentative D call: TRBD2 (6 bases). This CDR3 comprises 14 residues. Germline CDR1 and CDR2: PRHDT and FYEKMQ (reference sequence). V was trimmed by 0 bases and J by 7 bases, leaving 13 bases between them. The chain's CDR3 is CASSLGGTPIEQYF. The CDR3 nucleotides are TGTGCCAGCAGCTTAGGAGGGACTCCTATTGAGCAGTACTTC.

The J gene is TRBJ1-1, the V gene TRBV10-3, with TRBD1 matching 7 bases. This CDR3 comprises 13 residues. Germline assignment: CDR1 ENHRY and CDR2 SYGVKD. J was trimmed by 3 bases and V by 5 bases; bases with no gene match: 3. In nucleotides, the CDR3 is TGTGCCATCAGTCTGACAGGGTACACTGAAGCTTTCTTT. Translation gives CAISLTGYTEAFF.

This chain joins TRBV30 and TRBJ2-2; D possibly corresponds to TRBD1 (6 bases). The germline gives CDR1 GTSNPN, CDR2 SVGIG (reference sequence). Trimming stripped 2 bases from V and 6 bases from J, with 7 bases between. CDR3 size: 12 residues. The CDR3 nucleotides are TGTGCCTGGAGTCCAGGGGCCGGGGAGCTGTTTTTT. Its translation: CAWSPGAGELFF.

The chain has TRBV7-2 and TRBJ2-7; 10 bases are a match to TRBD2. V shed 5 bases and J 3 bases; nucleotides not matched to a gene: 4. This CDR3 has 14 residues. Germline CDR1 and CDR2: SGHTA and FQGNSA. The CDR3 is CASSPQRGGYEQYF. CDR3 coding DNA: TGTGCCAGCAGCCCCCAGCGGGGGGGCTACGAGCAGTACTTC.

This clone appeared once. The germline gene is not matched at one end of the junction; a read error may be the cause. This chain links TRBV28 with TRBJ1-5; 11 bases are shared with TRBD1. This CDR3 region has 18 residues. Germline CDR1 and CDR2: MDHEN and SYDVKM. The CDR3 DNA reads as TGTGTCAGCAGTTTGCTGAAGGGGACAGGGGGGAGCAATCAGCCCCAGCATTTT. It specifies CVSSLLKGTGGSNQPQHF. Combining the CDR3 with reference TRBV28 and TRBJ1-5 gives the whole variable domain DVKVTQSSRYLVKRTGEKVFLECVQDMDHENMFWYRQDPGLGLRLIYFSYDVKMKEKGDIPEGYSVSREKKERFSLILESASTNQTSMYLCVSSLLKGTGGSNQPQHFGDGTRLSIL.

DNA for the CDR3: TGTGCCAGCAAGGAGGGCGGAAGCGGGAAGAGAGATACGCAGTATTTT. It translates to CASKEGGSGKRDTQYF. V gene TRBV27 combines with J gene TRBJ2-3, with TRBD2 identical over 7 bases. CDR3 length: 16 residues. V trimming: 7 bases; J trimming: 5 bases; junction bases outside the gene matches: 15. Germline V lookup: CDR1 MNHEY, CDR2 SMNVEV (reference sequence).